This T cell receptor (beta chain) was captured by sequencing in a study of blood T cell repertoires in COVID-19. About the study: The United States, Italy and Spain provided the acute and convalescent COVID-19 samples.

J gave up 4 bases and V 6 bases, and 4 bases lay outside the gene matches. Per germline, CDR1 MNHEY and CDR2 SVGAGI. The CDR3 spans 14 residues. Participants' own reports of clinical history determined their cohort assignment. Before they entered the study, exposed participants had met a COVID-19 case within 2 weeks. Authors' processing steps: Scientists estimated how many nucleated cells there were by amplifying reference gene primers. Method: immunoSEQ multiplex PCR; TCRdb's copy keeps in-frame clones and lacks some. The V and J calls and clone size come from that table; D and trimming were worked out from the DNA. The table includes about 300,000 clones, 85% to 90% detected once.

The specimen sequenced was PBMCs or T cells enriched from blood (not recorded which). This chain links TRBV6-5 with TRBJ1-2; 11 bases match TRBD1. This sequence originates from a woman aged 45-65 years who had been exposed to COVID-19. The CDR3 nucleotides read TGTGCCAGCAGGCGGGACAGGGGGGCCTATGGCTACACCTTC. As protein: CASRRDRGAYGYTF.